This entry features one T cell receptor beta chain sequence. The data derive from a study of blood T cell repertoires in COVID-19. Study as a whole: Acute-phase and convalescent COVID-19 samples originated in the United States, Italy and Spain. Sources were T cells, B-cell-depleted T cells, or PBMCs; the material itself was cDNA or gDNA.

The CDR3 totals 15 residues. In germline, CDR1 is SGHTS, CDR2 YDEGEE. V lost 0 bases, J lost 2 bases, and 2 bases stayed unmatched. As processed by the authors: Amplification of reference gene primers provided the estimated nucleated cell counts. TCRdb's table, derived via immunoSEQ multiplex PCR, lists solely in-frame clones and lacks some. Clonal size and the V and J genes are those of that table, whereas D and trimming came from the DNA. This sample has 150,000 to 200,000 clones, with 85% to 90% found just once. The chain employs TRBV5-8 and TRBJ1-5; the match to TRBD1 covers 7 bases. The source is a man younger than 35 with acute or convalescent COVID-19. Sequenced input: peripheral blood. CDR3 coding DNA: TGTGCCAGCAGCTTGGTCCAGGGGGGCAATCAGCCCCAGCATTTT. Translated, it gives CASSLVQGGNQPQHF.